These 32 T cell receptor beta chains were sequenced from one sample in a study of Ad26.COV2.S vaccination and SARS-CoV-2 variants. The table came from immunoSEQ multiplex PCR; TCRdb's copy has only in-frame clones and leaves some out. The data contain roughly 390,000 clones, approximately 91% of them seen just once; the ten biggest clones take up roughly 3%. Stated treatment: approximately 18 received Ad26.COV2.S at low or high dose, single or two shots; about five received placebo; per-sample allocation not given. Day 63 after the first vaccine or placebo injection was the time point for sampling. The sequencing used peripheral blood, collected in a trial of Ad26.COV2.S vaccine versus placebo. Receptors originate from a person between 18 and 59 years old who received the Ad26.COV2.S COVID-19 vaccine or a placebo.

The V call is TRBV5-6, the J call TRBJ2-7; D is perhaps TRBD2 (5 bases). V was clipped by 0 bases and J by 5 bases, with 12 bases between them. The CDR3 is 14 amino acids. Germline CDR1 is SGHDT and CDR2 is YYEEEE. The DNA of the CDR3 is TGTGCCAGCAGCTTGGCGTCGGGAAGACACGAGCAGTACTTC. It specifies CASSLASGRHEQYF.

V usage is TRBV7-6 and J usage is TRBJ2-1; TRBD1 might be the D (6 bases). The V end was cut by 5 bases, the J end by 5 bases, with 16 bases between. Germline V gives CDR1 SGHVS, CDR2 FNYEAQ. This CDR3 is 15 amino acids long. CDR3 amino acids: CASSPRRQVNNEQFF. The CDR3, as DNA: TGTGCCAGCAGCCCAAGACGACAGGTAAACAATGAGCAGTTCTTC. Complete variable domain (other parts from reference TRBV7-6 and TRBJ2-1): GAGVSQSPRYKVTKRGQDVALRCDPISGHVSLYWYRQALGQGPEFLTYFNYEAQQDKSGLPNDRFSAERPEGSISTLTIQRTEQRDSAMYRCASSPRRQVNNEQFFGPGTRLTVL.

The rearrangement links TRBV6-2 or TRBV6-3 to TRBJ1-2; possible D gene TRBD1, 5 bases. CDR1 is MNHEY and CDR2 is SVGEGT in the germline V gene. V was clipped by 5 bases and J by 4 bases, with 17 bases between them. The CDR3 contains 15 residues. CDR3 sequence: CASSPAPQGIYGYTF. CDR3 in DNA: TGTGCCAGCAGTCCAGCCCCTCAGGGCATCTATGGCTACACCTTC.

The V call is TRBV5-1, the J call TRBJ2-5; maybe TRBD2 (5 bases). Germline V gene lookup returns CDR1 SGHRS and CDR2 YFSETQ. CDR3 length equals 16 residues. Trimming shortened V by 0 bases and J by 2 bases, and 14 bases separated the two germline ends. The CDR3 nucleotides read TGCGCCAGCAGCTTGGGTATTAGGCGGGCTCAAGAGACCCAGTACTTC. Translation: CASSLGIRRAQETQYF.

The chain links TRBV13 to TRBJ1-2; maybe TRBD1 (5 bases). Between the trimmed V and J ends, which lost 1 base and 7 bases, there was a span of 19 bases. The CDR3 spans 16 residues. Germline V gene sequence: CDR1 PRHDT, CDR2 FYEKMQ (reference sequence). CDR3 bases: TGTGCCAGCAGCTTAGTCAGGGATCATTTCGTAAGTGGCTACACCTTC. This codes for CASSLVRDHFVSGYTF.

The rearrangement links TRBV12-3 or TRBV12-4 to TRBJ2-3, with a possible D match to TRBD2 (5 bases). The CDR3 is 11 amino acids. Trimming stripped 6 bases from V and 8 bases from J, with 9 bases between. The CDR3 sequence: CASSLEGTQYF. DNA of the CDR3: TGTGCCAGCAGCCTCGAGGGTACGCAGTATTTT.

The chain is built from TRBV6-5 and TRBJ1-1; D is uncertain. CDR1 MNHEY and CDR2 SVGAGI come from the germline V gene. V was shortened by 9 bases and J by 3 bases, with 20 bases between the two germline ends. This CDR3 is built from 15 residues. The CDR3 DNA is TGTGCCAGTTACTCCGGGAGGACGACTTACACTGAAGCTTTCTTT. Translation: CASYSGRTTYTEAFF.

The chain carries TRBV15 and TRBJ2-5, with D possibly matching TRBD2 (5 bases). Trimming shortened V by 0 bases and J by 2 bases, and 7 bases separated the two germline ends. The CDR3 contains 14 residues. The germline V gene has CDR1 LNHNV and CDR2 YYDKDF (reference sequence). The CDR3 sequence: CATSREGSQETQYF. CDR3 nucleotides: TGTGCCACCAGCAGAGAAGGGAGTCAAGAGACCCAGTACTTC.

The chain couples TRBV20-1 to TRBJ2-5; either TRBD1 or TRBD2 may supply D (5 bases each). The germline gives CDR1 DFQATT, CDR2 SNEGSKA (reference sequence). V was clipped by 5 bases and J by 5 bases, with 9 bases between them. The CDR3 covers 11 residues. CDR3 coding DNA: TGCAGTGCTCCCTGGGGGGAGACCCAGTACTTC. As protein: CSAPWGETQYF.

The chain recombines TRBV5-1 with TRBJ2-7, with a possible D match to TRBD1 (6 bases). V lost 0 bases to trimming and J lost 1 base, with 11 bases between them. This CDR3 is 15 amino acids long. The V gene's germline CDR1 is SGHRS and CDR2 YFSETQ. CDR3 in DNA: TGCGCCAGCAGCTTGGTGGGGGACACGTCCTACGAGCAGTACTTC. Its translation: CASSLVGDTSYEQYF.

A remark on this clone: This CDR3 is also generated by other DNA sequences in the sample. This chain joins TRBV5-6 and TRBJ1-5, with D possibly being TRBD1 (5 bases). This CDR3 is built from 14 residues. Germline V CDR1 and CDR2: SGHDT, YYEEEE. V shed 0 bases and J shed 4 bases, with 8 bases lying between them. The CDR3: CASSLGGGNQPQHF. In DNA form, the CDR3 reads TGTGCCAGCAGCTTGGGCGGGGGTAATCAGCCCCAGCATTTT.

The genes are TRBV4-1 and TRBJ1-6; 10 nucleotides match TRBD1. Trimming removed 3 bases from V and 8 bases from J; junction bases left unmatched: 16. Germline loops: CDR1 MGHRA, CDR2 YSYEKL. The CDR3 is made up of 19 amino acids. The CDR3 bases are TGCGCCAGCAGCCAGAGACCGGGACAGGGGCCCGGGGGGGATTCACCCCTCCACTTT. Translated: CASSQRPGQGPGGDSPLHF.

This clone appeared once. CDR3 sequence: CASSKGQFYGYTF. DNA for the CDR3: TGTGCCAGCAGCAAGGGACAGTTCTATGGCTACACCTTC. The chain has TRBV27 and TRBJ1-2; 7 bases are a match to TRBD1. Trimming took 6 bases from V and 4 from J; bases not matched to a gene: 5. The CDR3 totals 13 residues. Germline values: CDR1 MNHEY, CDR2 SMNVEV (reference sequence).

V and J are TRBV11-2 and TRBJ1-4; D is undetermined. Trimming took off 5 bases at V and 8 bases at J, with 18 bases between the two ends. The CDR3 totals 15 residues. Germline lookup yields CDR1 SGHAT and CDR2 FQNNGV. The CDR3 loop is CASSPRQVVGEKLFF. CDR3 DNA sequence: TGTGCCAGCAGCCCTCGTCAGGTTGTAGGGGAAAAACTGTTTTTT.

Concerning this clone itself: The sample carries other DNA sequences with the same CDR3. The rearrangement uses TRBV20-1 and TRBJ2-3; 12 bases are shared with TRBD2. Germline V gives CDR1 DFQATT, CDR2 SNEGSKA (reference sequence). V lost 3 bases to trimming and J lost 6 bases; unmatched junction nucleotides: 4. CDR3 size: 14 residues. CDR3 loop: CSASLAGGLDTQYF. DNA of the CDR3: TGCAGTGCTAGTCTAGCGGGGGGGCTCGATACGCAGTATTTT.

This sequence joins TRBV3-1 (or the pseudogene TRBV3-2) and TRBJ1-2; D is unclear. Deletions cut 3 bases from V and 8 bases from J, with 10 bases between. Per germline, CDR1 LGHDT and CDR2 YNNKEL (reference sequence). This CDR3 comprises 12 residues. CDR3 DNA: TGTGCCAGCAGCCAGTGGCGCTCCGGCTACACCTTC. Encoded protein: CASSQWRSGYTF.

This clone was seen more than once but under ten times. This chain connects TRBV7-9 to TRBJ2-7, with D possibly TRBD2 on 6 matching bases. The germline CDR1 and CDR2 sequences are SEHNR and FQNEAQ (reference sequence). Trimming shortened V by 2 bases and J by 5 bases, and 7 bases separated the two germline ends. The CDR3 totals 12 residues. CDR3 nucleotides: TGTGCCAGCAGCTTACGGGAGAACGAGCAGTACTTC. Encoded protein: CASSLRENEQYF.

The chain combines TRBV19 with TRBJ2-6, with 10 bases lining up with TRBD1. The CDR3 totals 20 residues. Trimming removed 1 base from V and 4 bases from J; junction bases left unmatched: 13. Germline-derived CDR1 and CDR2 are LNHDA and SQIVND (reference sequence). This CDR3 is CASSIAQDRGRIRGANVLTF. CDR3 in DNA: TGTGCCAGTAGTATAGCCCAGGACAGGGGGAGAATTAGAGGGGCCAACGTCCTGACTTTC.

The gene calls are TRBV3-1 (or the pseudogene TRBV3-2) and TRBJ1-2; D is unresolved. The CDR3 extends over 14 amino acids. CDR1 and CDR2 from the germline V gene are LGHDT and YNNKEL (reference sequence). V lost 1 base and J lost 3, with 9 bases in between. CDR3 sequence reads: CASSQAEQYYGYTF. As DNA, the CDR3 is TGTGCCAGCAGCCAAGCGGAACAGTACTATGGCTACACCTTC.

A few counts support this clone. J is TRBJ1-2 and V is TRBV7-8, with a tentative D call TRBD1 (6 bases). Germline V gives CDR1 SGHVS, CDR2 FQNEAQ. The CDR3 loop spans 14 amino acids. V lost 5 bases and J lost 4, with 14 bases in between. The CDR3 DNA follows: TGTGCCAGCAGCCACAGGGATTTCAGCTATGGCTACACCTTC. This sequence encodes CASSHRDFSYGYTF.

The chain employs TRBV5-1 and TRBJ1-1; D remains unclear. Germline assignment: CDR1 SGHRS and CDR2 YFSETQ. Trimming took off 0 bases at V and 0 bases at J, with 9 bases between the two ends. The CDR3 contains 15 residues. CDR3 region: CASSLGRPMNTEAFF. The CDR3 coding sequence is TGCGCCAGCAGCTTGGGCAGGCCAATGAACACTGAAGCTTTCTTT.

The rearrangement links TRBV6-5 to TRBJ1-4; possibly TRBD1 for D (5 bases). The CDR3 totals 14 residues. The V gene lost 6 bases and the J gene lost 7 bases, with 15 bases spanning the gap. The germline gives CDR1 MNHEY, CDR2 SVGAGI. The CDR3, as DNA: TGTGCCAGCAGGGATACGGACATCGTTGAAAAACTGTTTTTT. Amino acids: CASRDTDIVEKLFF.

This clone was observed a single time. The chain uses TRBV19 and TRBJ1-2, with TRBD1 matching 8 bases. Unmatched junction bases numbered 14, after V lost 3 bases and J lost 8 bases. There are 16 residues in the CDR3. Germline V gene lookup returns CDR1 LNHDA and CDR2 SQIVND (reference sequence). The DNA for the CDR3 is TGTGCCAGTAGTATTGCGTCCGGGACAGGTACTGGAGGCTACACCTTC. Protein sequence: CASSIASGTGTGGYTF.

The V gene is TRBV6-2 or TRBV6-3, the J gene TRBJ2-7; D might be TRBD2 (6 bases). V shed 2 bases and J shed 2 bases, with 19 bases lying between them. This CDR3 has 17 residues. The germline CDR1 and CDR2 sequences are MNHEY and SVGEGT. CDR3: CASSYTYRRDGAYEQYF. CDR3 nucleotide sequence: TGTGCCAGCAGTTACACATACAGGCGGGACGGAGCCTACGAGCAGTACTTC.

V usage is TRBV2 and J usage is TRBJ1-6; 10 bases are shared with TRBD1. The junction had 6 bases not matched to a gene; V was cut back by 6 bases and J by 10 bases. The germline gives CDR1 SNHLY, CDR2 FYNNEI. This CDR3 region has 14 residues. CDR3 nucleotides: TGTGCCAGCAGCCAGACAGGGGGCGGCTCACCCCTCCACTTT. Translation gives CASSQTGGGSPLHF.

J is TRBJ2-5 and V is TRBV5-4, with a weak D call TRBD2 (6 bases). The V gene's germline CDR1 is SGHNT and CDR2 YYREEE (reference sequence). The CDR3 has 14 amino acids. Trimming removed 4 bases from V and 7 bases from J, with 17 bases in between. The CDR3 coding sequence is TGTGCCAGCAGCCCCAGGGACTCATTAGGGACCCAGTACTTC. It is translated as CASSPRDSLGTQYF.

This sequence joins TRBV19 and TRBJ2-2; D is unclear. This CDR3 has 15 amino acids. Trimming stripped 1 base from V and 1 base from J, with 7 bases between. Germline V CDR1 and CDR2: LNHDA, SQIVND (reference sequence). In DNA form, the CDR3 reads TGTGCCAGTAGTATAGTCCCCAGGAACACCGGGGAGCTGTTTTTT. It translates to CASSIVPRNTGELFF.

This clone was counted once. The chain employs TRBV19 and TRBJ1-1; possible D gene TRBD1, 5 bases. Trimming left V 5 bases short and J 3 bases short, with 10 bases between. The germline gives CDR1 LNHDA, CDR2 SQIVND (reference sequence). CDR3 length: 13 residues. CDR3 coding DNA: TGTGCCAGTAGTGTCAGGGAATACACTGAAGCTTTCTTT. Its protein is CASSVREYTEAFF.

This sequence joins TRBV20-1 and TRBJ2-7; no clear D. Germline V lookup: CDR1 DFQATT, CDR2 SNEGSKA (reference sequence). The ends were cut back, 6 bases at V and 3 bases at J, with 9 bases in the middle. This CDR3 has 11 amino acids. The CDR3 spells CSAPYSYEQYF. CDR3 coding DNA: TGCAGTGCCCCGTACAGCTACGAGCAGTACTTC.

This chain uses TRBV7-2 with TRBJ2-2; the D is unclear. The germline CDR1 and CDR2 sequences are SGHTA and FQGNSA. The CDR3 sequence is 16 residues long. V gave up 3 bases and J gave up 3 bases, with 14 bases separating them. The CDR3 sequence is CASSLVASLDTGELFF. CDR3 in DNA: TGTGCCAGCAGCTTGGTAGCTAGTTTAGACACCGGGGAGCTGTTTTTT.

The rearrangement links TRBV4-3 to TRBJ2-7, with a possible D match to TRBD1 (6 bases). Germline-derived CDR1 and CDR2 are LGHNA and YSLEER. Trimming cost V 4 bases and J 5 bases, with 12 bases left between them. This CDR3 region has 13 residues. CDR3 loop: CASSPEQGHEQYF. DNA for the CDR3: TGCGCCAGCAGCCCAGAACAGGGTCACGAGCAGTACTTC.

V and J are TRBV5-1 and TRBJ2-1, with TRBD2 matching 13 bases. Unmatched junction bases numbered 19, after V lost 4 bases and J lost 15 bases. Germline V gene data show CDR1 as SGHRS and CDR2 as YFSETQ. The length of the CDR3 is 17 residues. The CDR3 protein is CASSTTSGGASTMALFF. The CDR3, as DNA: TGCGCCAGCAGCACCACTAGCGGGGGGGCCAGTACCATGGCGTTGTTCTTC.